A single sample is the source of the 4 T cell receptor beta chains below, sequenced in a study of breast tumors, draining lymph nodes, adjacent tissues. Samples came from axillary lymph nodes draining the breast cancer. Each CDR3 protein gets one entry after TCRdb re-called the multiplex PCR reads with MiXCR. The repertoire holds approximately 210,000 distinct CDR3 sequences, roughly a third seen once, with approximately 3.5% in the top ten. Sequenced sample: axillary lymph node tissue. The origin of the receptors is a female donor with breast cancer. Some clones in this sample may be carry-over from other donors' samples.

This clonotype was detected many times. CDR3 sequence (DNA): TGTGCCAGCAGCGTAGACCCAGCGGGAAACACCATATATTTT. Its protein is CASSVDPAGNTIYF. The chain joins TRBV9 to TRBJ1-3, with unresolved D. The CDR3 is 14 residues long. The V end lost 0 bases, the J end lost 4 bases, and 8 bases lay between the germline ends. Germline-derived CDR1 and CDR2 are SGDLS and YYNGEE.

This clonotype was found many times. V and J are TRBV6-1 and TRBJ2-7, with D maybe TRBD2 (5 bases). V lost 1 base and J lost 0, with 7 bases in between. This CDR3 has 14 amino acids. CDR1 MNHNS and CDR2 SASEGT come from the germline V gene. The CDR3 reads CASSEVTNSYEQYF. DNA for the CDR3: TGTGCCAGCAGTGAAGTGACTAACTCCTACGAGCAGTACTTC.

As concerns this clonotype: A single base separates this from a much larger clone, so it may be a read error. The V gene is TRBV7-3, the J gene TRBJ2-2; D unresolved. The V end was cut by 7 bases, the J end by 3 bases, with 12 bases between. Germline-derived CDR1 and CDR2 are SGHTA and FQGTGA. The CDR3 has 14 residues. CDR3 amino acids: CASKRSVYTGELFF. The CDR3 region has the DNA TGTGCCAGCAAACGATCTGTTTACACCGGGGAGCTGTTTTTT.

The chain couples TRBV28 to TRBJ1-2; D not resolved. CDR1 is MDHEN, CDR2 SYDVKM, per germline. There are 14 residues in the CDR3. Trimming pared 7 bases from V and 6 bases from J, leaving 18 bases between. CDR3 region: CASKNPRVTNGYTF. DNA of the CDR3: TGTGCCAGCAAAAACCCGAGGGTCACAAATGGCTACACCTTC.